A single sample is the source of the 30 T cell receptor beta chains below, sequenced in a study of blood T cell repertoires in COVID-19. Measured with immunoSEQ multiplex PCR; TCRdb has only the in-frame clones, and not every one. Among about 110,000 clones listed, approximately 67% were seen once. Sequencing input: peripheral blood. The receptor set was obtained from a woman aged 55-70 years with acute or convalescent COVID-19.

The V gene is TRBV6-5, the J gene TRBJ2-2; 10 nucleotides line up with TRBD2. From germline, CDR1 is MNHEY and CDR2 SVGAGI. After removal of 7 bases from V and 7 bases from J, the junction contained 9 bases not matched to a gene. CDR3 size: 15 residues. The CDR3 sequence is CASTLLAGEGGELFF. CDR3 nucleotides: TGTGCCAGCACCCTCCTAGCGGGGGAGGGCGGGGAGCTGTTTTTT.

The genes are TRBV6-5 and TRBJ1-2; D might be TRBD1 (5 bases). Deletions cut 2 bases from V and 3 bases from J, with 16 bases between. Germline V gives CDR1 MNHEY, CDR2 SVGAGI. CDR3 size: 16 residues. The CDR3 region has the DNA TGTGCCAGCAGTTACAGGCCGGGGGGAACCGACTATGGCTACACCTTC. As protein: CASSYRPGGTDYGYTF.

The chain is built from TRBV6-5 and TRBJ1-4, with 9 positions matching TRBD1. CDR1 is MNHEY, CDR2 SVGAGI, per germline. This CDR3 is 15 amino acids long. The V segment lost 3 bases and the J segment 6 bases; nucleotides outside the gene matches: 5. The CDR3, as DNA: TGTGCCAGCAGTTATTCCGGGACAGGGTATGAAAAACTGTTTTTT. Protein: CASSYSGTGYEKLFF.

The rearrangement uses TRBV7-9 and TRBJ1-4; D is ambiguous. Germline V gene data show CDR1 as SEHNR and CDR2 as FQNEAQ (reference sequence). The CDR3 is 15 residues long. Trimming took 5 bases from V and 8 from J, leaving 18 bases between them. CDR3 loop: CASSPGGFGAEKLFF. The CDR3 nucleotides read TGTGCCAGCAGCCCGGGTGGATTTGGCGCAGAAAAACTGTTTTTT.

CDR3 coding DNA: TGTGCCAGCAGCTTAAGTCCAGGGATCGGGGAGCTGTTTTTT. It codes for CASSLSPGIGELFF. The chain joins TRBV7-3 to TRBJ2-2, with a weak D call TRBD1 (5 bases). The CDR3 has 14 amino acids. Germline loops: CDR1 SGHTA, CDR2 FQGTGA. V was clipped by 1 base and J by 7 bases, with 10 bases between them.

This chain links TRBV11-3 with TRBJ1-5; 10 bases match TRBD1. Germline trimming cut 1 base from V and 2 bases from J; bases unmatched to any gene: 8. Germline V CDR1 and CDR2: SGHNT, YENEEA. The CDR3 runs 18 residues. The CDR3 nucleotides are TGTGCCAGCAGCTTAGCCCCGGGACAGGGGCTTGGCAATCAGCCCCAGCATTTT. It encodes CASSLAPGQGLGNQPQHF.

The chain joins TRBV19 to TRBJ2-7; 9 bases are shared with TRBD1. J lost 5 bases, V lost 5 bases, and 7 bases had no gene match. Germline CDR1 LNHDA, CDR2 SQIVND (reference sequence). The CDR3 is made up of 14 amino acids. CDR3 coding DNA: TGTGCCAGTAGTCGCCAGGGACAGGGTGACGAGCAGTACTTC. This gives the protein CASSRQGQGDEQYF.

The gene calls are TRBV4-1 and TRBJ2-2; perhaps TRBD1 as D (6 bases). V lost 1 base and J lost 6, with 15 bases in between. CDR1 is MGHRA, CDR2 YSYEKL, per germline. This CDR3 comprises 16 residues. CDR3 protein: CASSQGAGEISGELFF. The CDR3 DNA sequence: TGCGCCAGCAGCCAAGGGGCAGGGGAGATTTCCGGGGAGCTGTTTTTT.

V is TRBV27 and J is TRBJ1-4, with 8 bases matching TRBD1. The ends lost 6 bases at V and 8 bases at J; junction bases unmatched: 8. This CDR3 is 14 amino acids long. The germline gives CDR1 MNHEY, CDR2 SMNVEV (reference sequence). CDR3 in DNA: TGTGCCAGCAGCAAGTGGACAGGGCGGGAAAAACTGTTTTTT. Translating it yields CASSKWTGREKLFF.

The rearrangement links TRBV30 to TRBJ2-1, with D possibly being TRBD1 (5 bases). This CDR3 has 13 residues. Trimming cost V 0 bases and J 4 bases, with 7 bases left between them. CDR1 and CDR2 (germline): GTSNPN, SVGIG (reference sequence). This chain's CDR3 is CAWSVRQYNEQFF. CDR3 sequence (DNA): TGTGCCTGGAGTGTACGACAGTACAATGAGCAGTTCTTC.

This clone was counted between two and nine times. This chain joins TRBV10-3 and TRBJ1-3; weak D call: TRBD1 (6 bases). Trimming took off 3 bases at V and 4 bases at J, with 10 bases between the two ends. This CDR3 comprises 14 residues. Germline loops: CDR1 ENHRY, CDR2 SYGVKD. The CDR3 region is CAISEQGPGNTIYF. CDR3 in DNA: TGTGCCATCAGTGAACAGGGACCGGGAAACACCATATATTTT.

The rearrangement joins TRBV7-9 to TRBJ1-4; no definite D call. The CDR3 spans 14 residues. V was shortened by 3 bases and J by 5 bases, with 10 bases between the two germline ends. Per germline, CDR1 SEHNR and CDR2 FQNEAQ (reference sequence). Here the CDR3 DNA reads TGTGCCAGCAGCTTTGAGGTCACAAATGAAAAACTGTTTTTT. Translating it yields CASSFEVTNEKLFF. The complete variable domain, with remaining parts taken from reference TRBV7-9 and TRBJ1-4, reads DTGVSQNPRHKITKRGQNVTFRCDPISEHNRLYWYRQTLGQGPEFLTYFQNEAQLEKSRLLSDRFSAERPKGSFSTLEIQRTEQGDSAMYLCASSFEVTNEKLFFGSGTQLSVL.

The chain couples TRBV30 to TRBJ2-7, with a weak D call TRBD2 (7 bases). Germline-derived CDR1 and CDR2 are GTSNPN and SVGIG (reference sequence). CDR3 length equals 15 residues. With 4 bases removed from V and 4 bases from J, the gap between germline ends came to 20 bases. Here the CDR3 DNA reads TGTGCCTGGACTCGGGACCGAGGGGGGGGTTACGAGCAGTACTTC. This translates into CAWTRDRGGGYEQYF.

The chain joins TRBV6-1 to TRBJ2-1; 15 bases line up with TRBD2. The CDR3 is 16 residues long. Trimming at V came to 3 bases and at J to 6 bases, leaving 3 bases not matched to a gene. Germline CDR1 is MNHNS and CDR2 is SASEGT. In nucleotides, the CDR3 is TGTGCCAGCAGTGATATGGGACTAGCGGGGGGCAATGAGCAGTTCTTC. Translated, it gives CASSDMGLAGGNEQFF.

The J gene is TRBJ1-1, the V gene TRBV25-1; D is ambiguous. The V gene lost 2 bases and the J gene lost 3 bases, with 10 bases spanning the gap. The CDR3 sequence is 14 residues long. The germline V gene has CDR1 MGHDK and CDR2 SYGVNS. The CDR3: CASSERGSYTEAFF. CDR3 DNA sequence: TGTGCCAGCAGTGAACGAGGATCTTACACTGAAGCTTTCTTT.

The chain links TRBV5-6 to TRBJ1-4; D remains ambiguous. The CDR3 runs 13 residues. Trimming pared 4 bases from V and 8 bases from J, leaving 12 bases between. Germline V gene sequence: CDR1 SGHDT, CDR2 YYEEEE. In DNA, the CDR3 is TGTGCCAGCAGCGCGAGGGTAGAAGAAAAACTGTTTTTT. Translating gives CASSARVEEKLFF.

This clone showed up just a few times. The chain recombines TRBV5-4 with TRBJ2-3; TRBD2 might be the D (5 bases). Trimming removed 2 bases from V and 0 bases from J, with 13 bases in between. Germline V gene sequence: CDR1 SGHNT, CDR2 YYREEE (reference sequence). The CDR3 length is 16 residues. The CDR3 reads CASSFAGPISTDTQYF. The CDR3 DNA sequence: TGTGCCAGCAGCTTTGCGGGCCCTATTAGCACAGATACGCAGTATTTT.

This chain joins TRBV28 and TRBJ2-5; TRBD2 agrees at 8 bases. The V and J ends lost 6 bases and 4 bases, in that order; junction bases with no gene match: 7. This CDR3 has 14 residues. Looked up from germline, CDR1 is MDHEN and CDR2 is SYDVKM. CDR3 loop: CASRYGTRGETQYF. CDR3 bases: TGTGCCAGCAGATATGGGACTAGAGGAGAGACCCAGTACTTC.

The gene calls are TRBV9 and TRBJ2-1; 7 positions match TRBD2. V shed 3 bases, J shed 6 bases, and the junction held 15 bases outside the gene matches. Germline V lookup: CDR1 SGDLS, CDR2 YYNGEE. This CDR3 is 17 amino acids long. The CDR3 region has the DNA TGTGCCAGCAGCGCAGGAATAGCGGGCCGGGGCATCAATGAGCAGTTCTTC. Amino acid sequence: CASSAGIAGRGINEQFF.

The chain recombines TRBV9 with TRBJ2-3; maybe TRBD1 (7 bases). Trimming removed 0 bases at V and 0 bases at J, with 14 bases between. This CDR3 contains 17 residues. The germline V gene encodes CDR1 SGDLS and CDR2 YYNGEE. The CDR3 reads CASSVAGGTVSTDTQYF. For the CDR3, the DNA is TGTGCCAGCAGCGTAGCTGGCGGGACAGTGAGCACAGATACGCAGTATTTT.

This chain uses TRBV7-2 with TRBJ1-5; D is unclear. The CDR3 extends over 13 amino acids. Trimming pared 1 base from V and 6 bases from J, leaving 7 bases between. Germline-derived CDR1 and CDR2 are SGHTA and FQGNSA. Written as DNA, the CDR3 is TGTGCCAGCAGCTTAGTGGTCGGTCAGCCCCAGCATTTT. Amino acid sequence: CASSLVVGQPQHF.

This clone was recorded at least ten times. This chain connects TRBV28 to TRBJ2-7; 10 nucleotides match TRBD1. The CDR3 runs to 16 residues. The germline gives CDR1 MDHEN, CDR2 SYDVKM. With V trimmed by 6 bases and J by 4 bases, 12 bases remained unmatched. CDR3 in DNA: TGTGCCAGCAGGGCGACAGGGGGCTTAGGATCGTACGAGCAGTACTTC. It codes for CASRATGGLGSYEQYF.

The chain links TRBV28 to TRBJ1-6; a weak D match, TRBD1 (6 bases). Germline V gene lookup returns CDR1 MDHEN and CDR2 SYDVKM. The germline V and J ends were trimmed by 2 bases and 9 bases, with 14 bases remaining between them. The CDR3 runs to 15 residues. The CDR3 is CASSLDRPRGSPLHF. Written as DNA, the CDR3 is TGTGCCAGCAGTTTAGACAGGCCGCGAGGTTCACCCCTCCACTTT. Supplemented by reference TRBV28 and TRBJ1-6, the full variable domain reads DVKVTQSSRYLVKRTGEKVFLECVQDMDHENMFWYRQDPGLGLRLIYFSYDVKMKEKGDIPEGYSVSREKKERFSLILESASTNQTSMYLCASSLDRPRGSPLHFGNGTRLTVT.

This chain uses TRBV7-3 with TRBJ2-2, with 9 bases that match TRBD1. The CDR3 is 16 residues long. Looked up from germline, CDR1 is SGHTA and CDR2 is FQGTGA. The V gene end was trimmed by 5 bases and the J gene end by 2 bases; junction bases not matched to a gene: 6. In DNA form, the CDR3 reads TGTGCCAGCAGCCCCGAGGGACAGGGAAACACCGGGGAGCTGTTTTTT. Its protein product is CASSPEGQGNTGELFF.

The chain has TRBV6-6 and TRBJ1-6; maybe TRBD1 (5 bases). The germline V gene has CDR1 MNHNY and CDR2 SVGAGI (reference sequence). The CDR3 sequence is 20 residues long. Trimming removed 6 bases at V and 7 bases at J, with 31 bases between. CDR3 amino acids: CASSNTLRRGPGPSNSPLHF. CDR3 coding DNA: TGTGCCAGCAGCAACACACTCAGGCGAGGACCAGGGCCCTCGAATTCACCCCTCCACTTT.

The chain has TRBV11-3 and TRBJ2-1; 7 bases fit TRBD2. V was clipped by 1 base and J by 5 bases; unmatched bases: 5. The V gene's germline CDR1 is SGHNT and CDR2 YENEEA. The CDR3 is made up of 15 amino acids. This CDR3 is CASSLGRGGNNEQFF. Here the CDR3 DNA reads TGTGCCAGCAGCTTAGGGCGGGGAGGGAACAATGAGCAGTTCTTC.

This clone was detected a few times. The genes are TRBV11-2 and TRBJ1-2, with D perhaps TRBD1 (6 bases). V was shortened by 1 base and J by 3 bases, with 15 bases between the two germline ends. This CDR3 has 16 amino acids. Germline CDR1 is SGHAT and CDR2 is FQNNGV. CDR3 in DNA: TGTGCCAGCAGCTTAGCCGGGGGGGGCGCCGACTATGGCTACACCTTC. Its protein is CASSLAGGGADYGYTF.

The sample holds one count of this clone. The rearrangement uses TRBV7-9 and TRBJ1-1; 8 nucleotides line up with TRBD1. After removal of 3 bases from V and 0 bases from J, the junction contained 6 bases not matched to a gene. Germline CDR1 and CDR2: SEHNR and FQNEAQ (reference sequence). CDR3 size: 16 residues. Here the CDR3 reads CASSLGQALMNTEAFF. As DNA, the CDR3 is TGTGCCAGCAGCTTGGGACAGGCACTAATGAACACTGAAGCTTTCTTT.

This clone has only one observation. The rearrangement uses TRBV14 and TRBJ1-6; D gene unclear. The V gene's germline CDR1 is SGHDN and CDR2 FVKESK. The length of the CDR3 is 15 residues. V was cut by 5 bases and J by 9 bases, with 17 bases left in between. In DNA, the CDR3 is TGTGCCAGCAGCTATGCCGAGGGTATTCCTTCACCCCTCCACTTT. It specifies CASSYAEGIPSPLHF.

This clone occurred once. The chain couples TRBV7-9 to TRBJ2-1; TRBD2 agrees at 8 bases. With 5 bases clipped from V and 5 bases from J, the junction kept 14 bases outside the gene matches. CDR3 length equals 17 residues. From germline, CDR1 is SEHNR and CDR2 FQNEAQ (reference sequence). The CDR3 coding sequence is TGTGCCAGCAGCCCAAACAGGGCGGGGGGCCGCCACAATGAGCAGTTCTTC. The encoded protein is CASSPNRAGGRHNEQFF.